This TCR beta chain was captured by sequencing in a study of early T cells in non-severe SARS-CoV-2 infection. The overall study: Sequencing used unsorted whole-blood bulk RNA, so chains lack pairing.

The table lists this clonotype with a few counts. CDR1 SEHNR and CDR2 FQNEAQ come from the germline V gene (reference sequence). CDR3 length: 14 amino acids. J lost 5 bases, V lost 8 bases, and 9 bases had no gene match. Separate cDNA molecules each had unique molecular identifiers attached to them. Via MiXCR, TCRdb re-called the 5' RACE reads, giving one row per CDR3 protein. The sample lists 70,000 or so distinct CDR3 sequences; 3.5% to 6% were seen once. The receptor's source is an adult who was a healthcare worker with PCR-confirmed SARS-CoV-2 infection or an uninfected control (not recorded which). The donor label of this sample is uncertain. The sample in question was whole blood, obtained at baseline. This rearrangement joins TRBV7-9 to TRBJ2-4; 7 nucleotides align to TRBD2. CDR3 sequence reads: CASSGGGAQNIQYF. The DNA of the CDR3 is TGTGCCAGCTCCGGGGGAGGGGCACAAAACATTCAGTACTTC.